The 25 T cell receptor beta chains below come from one sample, sequenced in a study of T cells in women clearing cervical HPV infection. The protocol was immunoSEQ multiplex PCR, while the TCRdb copy is restricted to in-frame clones and leaves out a portion. The clone table shows around 23,000 clones, with the ten largest holding approximately 9.8%. The sequenced sample was blood buffy coat. Receptor source: a woman aged 18 to 75 with a cervical HPV16 infection that either progressed to CIN3+ or cleared (not recorded which).

Concerning this clone itself: The observed sequence ends 3 residues before the CDR3 terminus, with the missing tail filled in from the germline J gene. The rearrangement links TRBV23-1 to TRBJ2-1, with TRBD1 matching over 9 bases. TRBV23-1 is labeled an ORF, and its function is uncertain. J was trimmed by 2 bases and V by 4 bases; bases with no gene match: 3. The CDR3 has 15 residues. The CDR3 DNA, read in part, is TGCGCCAGCAGTCCACAGGGGGCCACCTACAATGAG. The encoded protein is CASSPQGATYNE. The whole CDR3 is CASSPQGATYNEQFF.

On this clone: The CDR3 goes on 3 residues after the read ends, and that part is filled in from the germline J gene. This chain links TRBV5-1 with TRBJ1-3; D call uncertain. Germline lookup yields CDR1 SGHRS and CDR2 YFSETQ. Trimming stripped 0 bases from V and 4 bases from J, with 8 bases between. The CDR3 is 14 residues long. Incomplete CDR3 DNA: TGCGCCAGCAGCTTGGAGGTAGCGGGAAACACC. Translated, it gives CASSLEVAGNT. The entire CDR3 reads CASSLEVAGNTIYF.

As to this clone: The read is 3 residues too short to cover the CDR3 end, so that end is filled in from the germline J gene. The chain links TRBV20-1 to TRBJ1-4; D unclear. Germline V gene sequence: CDR1 DFQATT, CDR2 SNEGSKA (reference sequence). With 1 base removed from V and 5 bases from J, the gap between germline ends came to 11 bases. This CDR3 region has 14 residues. The chain's CDR3 is CSARVGQENEKLFF. The CDR3 bases that were read are TGCAGTGCTAGAGTGGGCCAAGAAAATGAAAAA.

Regarding this clone: The read comes to an end 3 residues before the CDR3 does, leaving the germline J gene to fill in the end. The chain joins TRBV2 to TRBJ1-1; the match to TRBD1 covers 10 bases. With V trimmed by 5 bases and J by 6 bases, 9 bases remained unmatched. Germline V gene sequence: CDR1 SNHLY, CDR2 FYNNEI. The CDR3 consists of 15 residues. The CDR3 bases that were read are TGTGCCAGCAGTAAAGGACAGGGGGGACGGGCTGAA. Residues: CASSKGQGGRAE. The entire CDR3 protein reads CASSKGQGGRAEAFF.

The CDR3 bases that were read are TGTGCCAGTAGTATAGTAGACAGCTCCCTCTATGGC. Its protein is CASSIVDSSLYG. The full CDR3 sequence reads CASSIVDSSLYGYTF. The chain combines TRBV19 with TRBJ1-2, with a weak D call TRBD1 (5 bases). The read ends 3 residues early relative to the CDR3; the germline J gene fills the gap. The length of the CDR3 is 15 residues. V was clipped by 1 base and J by 4 bases, with 13 bases between them. Germline CDR1 and CDR2: LNHDA and SQIVND (reference sequence).

On this clone: The CDR3 extends 3 residues past the end of the read, so its final part is completed from the germline J gene. V usage is TRBV2 and J usage is TRBJ2-1; D ambiguous. Germline V CDR1 and CDR2: SNHLY, FYNNEI. The CDR3 contains 14 residues. Between the trimmed V and J ends, which lost 3 bases and 7 bases, there was a span of 13 bases. The CDR3 loop reads CASSDSVVLNEQFF. The CDR3 DNA, read in part, is TGTGCCAGCAGTGATTCGGTAGTTTTGAATGAG.

With regard to this clone: The CDR3 end is not reached by the read, which stops 3 residues before it; the germline J gene fills it in. This chain links TRBV30 with TRBJ2-5, with D maybe TRBD2 (7 bases). Deletions cut 5 bases from V and 1 base from J, with 17 bases between. In germline, CDR1 is GTSNPN, CDR2 SVGIG (reference sequence). This CDR3 region has 15 residues. The part of the CDR3 DNA that was read is TGTGCCTGGCTTAGAGGGGGAGGGCCCCAAGAGACC. It encodes CAWLRGGGPQET. In full, the CDR3 is CAWLRGGGPQETQYF.

Concerning this clone itself: The CDR3 end falls 3 residues outside the read, so it is completed with the germline J gene. The chain has TRBV13 and TRBJ2-7; weak D call: TRBD2 (5 bases). In germline, CDR1 is PRHDT, CDR2 FYEKMQ (reference sequence). Deletions cut 5 bases from V and 2 bases from J, with 22 bases between. The CDR3 sequence is 17 residues long. CDR3 bases read: TGTGCCAGCAGCCGATCGACATATCTAGCCTCCACCTACGAG. Protein product: CASSRSTYLASTYE. The full CDR3 is CASSRSTYLASTYEQYF.

As to this clone: The read is 3 residues too short to cover the CDR3 end, so that end is filled in from the germline J gene. The chain uses TRBV9 and TRBJ2-3, with TRBD2 matching 10 bases. This CDR3 contains 13 residues. Per germline, CDR1 SGDLS and CDR2 YYNGEE. The CDR3 reads CASSVAGLATQYF. Partial CDR3 DNA: TGTGCCAGCAGCGTAGCGGGACTAGCGACG.

For this clone: The sequenced fragment ends 3 residues before the CDR3 boundary, so the rest is inferred from the germline J gene. The chain carries TRBV19 and TRBJ1-2, with D possibly matching TRBD1 (5 bases). V was trimmed by 6 bases and J by 6 bases, leaving 17 bases between them. In germline, CDR1 is LNHDA, CDR2 SQIVND (reference sequence). This CDR3 spans 14 amino acids. Partial CDR3 DNA: TGTGCCAGTAGGCCTCCCCCACAGGTAAATGGC. It encodes CASRPPPQVNG. The whole CDR3 reads CASRPPPQVNGYTF. The full variable domain, with the rest looked up from reference TRBV19 and TRBJ1-2, is DGGITQSPKYLFRKEGQNVTLSCEQNLNHDAMYWYRQDPGQGLRLIYYSQIVNDFQKGDIAEGYSVSREKKESFPLTVTSAQKNPTAFYLCASRPPPQVNGYTFGSGTRLTVV.

A remark on this clone: The CDR3 extends 3 residues past the end of the read, so its final part is completed from the germline J gene. V is TRBV29-1 and J is TRBJ2-1, with TRBD1 matching 7 bases. CDR1 SQVTM and CDR2 ANQGSEA come from the germline V gene. This CDR3 spans 14 amino acids. The junction had 3 bases not matched to a gene; V was cut back by 2 bases and J by 2 bases. The CDR3 DNA, read in part, is TGCAGCGTTGAACACAGGGGACCCTACAATGAG. Protein: CSVEHRGPYNE. In full, the CDR3 is CSVEHRGPYNEQFF.

Concerning this clone itself: Read coverage stops 3 residues before the CDR3 terminus; the germline J gene supplies the remainder. The rearrangement uses TRBV20-1 and TRBJ1-2; unclear D gene. This CDR3 spans 11 amino acids. The germline V gene encodes CDR1 DFQATT and CDR2 SNEGSKA (reference sequence). Trimming left V 2 bases short and J 5 bases short, with 6 bases between. Incomplete CDR3 DNA: TGCAGTGCTAGAATCGGGTATGGC. Translation gives CSARIGYG. The complete CDR3 reads CSARIGYGYTF.

Remarks on this clone: Read coverage stops 3 residues before the CDR3 terminus; the germline J gene supplies the remainder. The V gene is TRBV7-2, the J gene TRBJ2-4; a possible D gene is TRBD1 (5 bases). V lost 5 bases, J lost 1 base, and 12 bases lay in between. The CDR3 runs 15 residues. Germline V gene lookup returns CDR1 SGHTA and CDR2 FQGNSA. The CDR3 is CASSQGLVAKNIQYF. CDR3 DNA (partial): TGTGCCAGCAGCCAGGGATTGGTCGCCAAAAACATT. The entire variable domain, with the rest obtained from reference TRBV7-2 and TRBJ2-4, is as follows: GAGVSQSPSNKVTEKGKDVELRCDPISGHTALYWYRQSLGQGLEFLIYFQGNSAPDKSGLPSDRFSAERTGGSVSTLTIQRTQQEDSAVYLCASSQGLVAKNIQYFGAGTRLSVL.

Concerning this clone itself: Sequencing ends 3 residues short of the CDR3 end; the germline J gene provides the rest. The V call is TRBV19, the J call TRBJ2-7; tentatively, D is TRBD1 (6 bases). In germline, CDR1 is LNHDA, CDR2 SQIVND (reference sequence). Trimming took off 6 bases at V and 5 bases at J, with 20 bases between the two ends. The CDR3 covers 15 residues. Incomplete CDR3 DNA: TGTGCCAGTAGCTTACAGGGAAGTTGGGCCGACGAG. Protein product: CASSLQGSWADE. The full CDR3 protein is CASSLQGSWADEQYF.

Turning to this clone: The missing CDR3 end, 3 residues past where the read stops, is filled in from the germline J gene. The chain links TRBV5-1 to TRBJ2-4; 15 nucleotides agree with TRBD2. The length of the CDR3 is 16 residues. The V gene's germline CDR1 is SGHRS and CDR2 YFSETQ. J gave up 5 bases and V 4 bases, and 4 bases lay outside the gene matches. This CDR3 is CASSTGTSGGQNIQYF. The DNA read from the CDR3 is TGCGCCAGCAGCACCGGGACTAGCGGGGGGCAAAACATT.

With respect to this clone: The CDR3 goes on 3 residues after the read ends, and that part is filled in from the germline J gene. V usage is TRBV2 and J usage is TRBJ1-1; a possible D gene is TRBD1 (5 bases). Germline V CDR1 and CDR2: SNHLY, FYNNEI. The CDR3 spans 12 residues. This CDR3 reads CAGTGEGRRAFF. The DNA read from the CDR3 is TGTGCCGGGACGGGGGAGGGCCGTAGA.

In the case of this clone: Sequencing ends 3 residues short of the CDR3 end; the germline J gene provides the rest. J is TRBJ2-1 and V is TRBV5-4; TRBD1 is a possible D gene (5 bases). Per the germline V gene, CDR1 is SGHNT and CDR2 is YYREEE (reference sequence). The CDR3 sequence is 15 residues long. Between the trimmed V and J ends, which lost 0 bases and 6 bases, there was a span of 13 bases. This chain's CDR3 is CASSLVGDGGNEQFF. The CDR3 bases that were read are TGTGCCAGCAGCTTGGTAGGGGATGGTGGCAATGAG. Full variable domain (outside the CDR3, taken from reference TRBV5-4 and TRBJ2-1): ETGVTQSPTHLIKTRGQQVTLRCSSQSGHNTVSWYQQALGQGPQFIFQYYREEENGRGNFPPRFSGLQFPNYSSELNVNALELDDSALYLCASSLVGDGGNEQFFGPGTRLTVL.

To note about this clone: Sequencing ends 3 residues short of the CDR3 end; the germline J gene provides the rest. The chain uses TRBV4-1 and TRBJ1-2; 8 bases line up with TRBD1. From germline, CDR1 is MGHRA and CDR2 YSYEKL. The length of the CDR3 is 14 residues. V lost 5 bases and J lost 4; bases outside the gene matches: 6. The CDR3 protein is CASSSTGGSYGYTF. The DNA read from the CDR3 is TGCGCCAGCAGCAGCACAGGGGGGAGCTATGGC.

Worth noting for this clone: The missing CDR3 end, 3 residues past where the read stops, is filled in from the germline J gene. The rearrangement uses TRBV20-1 and TRBJ1-2; D is perhaps TRBD1 (6 bases). Germline CDR1 is DFQATT and CDR2 is SNEGSKA (reference sequence). There are 15 residues in the CDR3. V lost 0 bases to trimming and J lost 0 bases, with 11 bases between them. The CDR3 bases that were read are TGCAGTGCTAGAGAGAGGGGGATCCCTAACTATGGC. Amino acid sequence: CSARERGIPNYG. The complete CDR3 reads CSARERGIPNYGYTF.

In regard to this clone: The germline gene is not matched at one end of the junction; a read error may be the cause. The read gets to within 3 residues of the CDR3 end, and the germline J gene fills in the rest. This chain links TRBV18 with TRBJ1-5, with a possible D match to TRBD1 (5 bases). Germline values: CDR1 KGHSH, CDR2 LQKENI. The CDR3 contains 14 residues. CDR3 amino acids: CASPPEKGSEPQHF. The DNA read from the CDR3 is TGTGCCAGCCCACCAGAAAAGGGGTCGGAGCCC.

Partial CDR3 DNA: TGTGCCTGGAGGGGTATAGGGACAGGGGTCTACGAG. Amino acid sequence: CAWRGIGTGVYE. The entire CDR3 is CAWRGIGTGVYEQYF. The gene calls are TRBV30 and TRBJ2-7; TRBD1 matches at 10 bases. The read terminates 3 residues ahead of where the CDR3 ends, so the germline J gene completes it. The CDR3 sequence is 15 residues long. In germline, CDR1 is GTSNPN, CDR2 SVGIG (reference sequence). V dropped 3 bases and J dropped 3; count of bases not matched to a gene: 8.

A word on this clone: Read coverage stops 3 residues before the CDR3 terminus; the germline J gene supplies the remainder. The rearrangement uses TRBV2 and TRBJ2-1; the match to TRBD2 covers 8 bases. Germline V gene lookup returns CDR1 SNHLY and CDR2 FYNNEI. This CDR3 has 14 residues. The junction had 5 bases not matched to a gene; V was cut back by 6 bases and J by 4 bases. Incomplete CDR3 DNA: TGTGCCAGCAGGACTAGCGCGAGTTACAATGAG. Protein sequence: CASRTSASYNE. The whole CDR3 protein reads CASRTSASYNEQFF. Drawing the rest from reference TRBV2 and TRBJ2-1, the complete variable domain is EPEVTQTPSHQVTQMGQEVILRCVPISNHLYFYWYRQILGQKVEFLVSFYNNEISEKSEIFDDQFSVERPDGSNFTLKIRSTKLEDSAMYFCASRTSASYNEQFFGPGTRLTVL.

The CDR3 DNA, read in part, is TGCGCCAGCAGCCGAGCCGGGACAGGGAGGACTGAA. Its translation is CASSRAGTGRTE. In full, the CDR3 reads CASSRAGTGRTEAFF. This chain links TRBV4-1 with TRBJ1-1; 9 bases line up with TRBD1. The read finishes 3 residues shy of the CDR3 end, and the germline J gene is used to complete it. Germline V lookup: CDR1 MGHRA, CDR2 YSYEKL. The CDR3 extends over 15 amino acids. J gave up 5 bases and V 4 bases, and 8 bases lay outside the gene matches.

As regards this clone: Compared with germline, one end of the junction differs, possibly owing to a read error. The CDR3 end is not reached by the read, which stops 3 residues before it; the germline J gene fills it in. The chain employs TRBV4-2 and TRBJ1-5, with D uncertain. The CDR3 runs to 12 residues. Germline CDR1 reads LGHNA; CDR2 reads YNFKEQ. The CDR3 bases that were read are TGCGCCAGCAGCCAATCCCACATGCCC. Protein product: CASSQSHMP. The entire CDR3 protein is CASSQSHMPQHF.

This clone shows up as medium-sized by frequency. The CDR3 extends 3 residues past the end of the read, so its final part is completed from the germline J gene. V gene TRBV27 combines with J gene TRBJ2-3; the match to TRBD2 covers 10 bases. Germline V lookup: CDR1 MNHEY, CDR2 SMNVEV (reference sequence). The CDR3 covers 15 residues. Trimming cost V 6 bases and J 4 bases; bases outside gene matches: 7. The sequenced CDR3 bases are TGTGCCAGCAGATTGATAGCGGGGGGTGCAGATACG. It specifies CASRLIAGGADT. The complete CDR3 reads CASRLIAGGADTQYF.